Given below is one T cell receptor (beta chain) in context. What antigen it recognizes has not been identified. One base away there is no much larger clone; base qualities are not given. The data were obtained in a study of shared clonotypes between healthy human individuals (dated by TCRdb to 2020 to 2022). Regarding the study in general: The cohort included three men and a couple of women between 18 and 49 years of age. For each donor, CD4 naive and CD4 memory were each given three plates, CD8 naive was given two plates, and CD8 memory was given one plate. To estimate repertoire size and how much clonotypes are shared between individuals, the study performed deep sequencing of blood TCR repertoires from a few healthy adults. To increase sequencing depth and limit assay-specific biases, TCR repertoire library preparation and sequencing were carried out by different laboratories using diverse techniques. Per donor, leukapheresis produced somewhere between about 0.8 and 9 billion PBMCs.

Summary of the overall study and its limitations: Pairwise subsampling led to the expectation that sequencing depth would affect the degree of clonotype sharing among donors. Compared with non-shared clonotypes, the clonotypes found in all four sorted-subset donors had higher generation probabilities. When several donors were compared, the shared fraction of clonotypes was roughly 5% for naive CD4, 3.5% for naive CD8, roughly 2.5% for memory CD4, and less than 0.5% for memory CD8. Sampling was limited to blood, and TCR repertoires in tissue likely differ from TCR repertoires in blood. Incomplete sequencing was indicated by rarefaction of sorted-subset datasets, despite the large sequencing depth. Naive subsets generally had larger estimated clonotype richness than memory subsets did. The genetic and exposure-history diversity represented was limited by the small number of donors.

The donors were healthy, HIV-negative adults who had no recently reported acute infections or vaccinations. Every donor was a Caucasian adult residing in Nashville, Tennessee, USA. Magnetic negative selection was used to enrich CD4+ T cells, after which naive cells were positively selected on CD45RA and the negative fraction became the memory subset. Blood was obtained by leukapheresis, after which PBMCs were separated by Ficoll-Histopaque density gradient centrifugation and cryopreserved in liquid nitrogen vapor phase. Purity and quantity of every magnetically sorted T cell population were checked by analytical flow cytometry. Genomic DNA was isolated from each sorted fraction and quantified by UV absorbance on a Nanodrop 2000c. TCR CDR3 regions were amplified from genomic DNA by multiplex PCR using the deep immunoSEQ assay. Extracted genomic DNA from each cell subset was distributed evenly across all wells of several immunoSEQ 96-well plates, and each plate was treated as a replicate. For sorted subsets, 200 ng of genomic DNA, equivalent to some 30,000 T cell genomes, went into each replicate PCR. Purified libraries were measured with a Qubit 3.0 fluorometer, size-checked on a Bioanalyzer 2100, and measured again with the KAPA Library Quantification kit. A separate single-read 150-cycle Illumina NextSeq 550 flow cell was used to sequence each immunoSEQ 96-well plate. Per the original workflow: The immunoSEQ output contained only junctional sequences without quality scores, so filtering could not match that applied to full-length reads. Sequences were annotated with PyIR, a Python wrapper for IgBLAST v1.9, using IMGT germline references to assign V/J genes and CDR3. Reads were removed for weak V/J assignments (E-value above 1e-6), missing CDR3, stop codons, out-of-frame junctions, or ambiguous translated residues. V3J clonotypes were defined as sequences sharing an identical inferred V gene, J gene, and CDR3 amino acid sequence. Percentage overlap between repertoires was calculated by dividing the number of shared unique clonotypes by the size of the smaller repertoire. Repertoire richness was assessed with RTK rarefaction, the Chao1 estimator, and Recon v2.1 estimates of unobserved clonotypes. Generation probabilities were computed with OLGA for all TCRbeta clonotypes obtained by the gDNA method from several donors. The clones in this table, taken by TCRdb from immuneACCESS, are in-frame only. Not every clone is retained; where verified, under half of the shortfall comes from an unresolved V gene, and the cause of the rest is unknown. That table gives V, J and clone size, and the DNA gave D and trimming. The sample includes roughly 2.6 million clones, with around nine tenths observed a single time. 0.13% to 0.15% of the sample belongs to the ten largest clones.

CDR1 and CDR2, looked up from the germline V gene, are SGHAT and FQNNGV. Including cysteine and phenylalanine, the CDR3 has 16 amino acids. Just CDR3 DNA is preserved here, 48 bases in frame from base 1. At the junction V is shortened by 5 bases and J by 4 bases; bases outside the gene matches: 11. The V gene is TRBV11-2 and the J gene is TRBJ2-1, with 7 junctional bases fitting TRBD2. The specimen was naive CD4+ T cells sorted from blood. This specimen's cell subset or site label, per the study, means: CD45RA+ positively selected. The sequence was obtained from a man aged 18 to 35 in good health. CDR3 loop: CASSPLSSGPYNEQFF. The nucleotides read TGTGCCAGCAGCCCTCTCTCTAGCGGACCTTACAATGAGCAGTTCTTC.